The 12 T cell receptor beta chains listed next were all sequenced from one sample in a study of Tregs in tolerant kidney transplant recipients (dated by TCRdb to the late 2010s). Related donors were used in the transplants with nonmyeloablative bone marrow transplantation, and mixed chimerism was transient in the human trials. Libraries came from the immunoSEQ multiplex PCR assay. The clones in this table, taken by TCRdb from immuneACCESS, are in-frame only. Not every clone is retained; where verified, under half of the shortfall comes from an unresolved V gene, and the cause of the rest is unknown. The record for this sample contains some 15,000 clones. The ten largest clones take up around 3.8% of the sample. The sequences come from CD4+ T cells from blood (PBMCs), collected 12 months after the transplant. The receptors come from a human patient who received a combined kidney and bone marrow transplant. After transplantation, some T cells may belong to the graft donor instead of the recipient.

In the case of this clone: Read coverage stops 3 residues before the CDR3 terminus; the germline J gene supplies the remainder. The chain links TRBV20-1 to TRBJ2-7; weak D call: TRBD1 (5 bases). The germline V gene has CDR1 DFQATT and CDR2 SNEGSKA (reference sequence). The germline V and J ends were trimmed by 0 bases and 3 bases, with 9 bases remaining between them. The CDR3 is made up of 13 amino acids. The CDR3 reads CSAREAGLYEQYF. CDR3 DNA (partial): TGCAGTGCTAGAGAGGCAGGGCTCTACGAG.

Details on this clone: The CDR3 is cut off 3 residues early in the read; its end comes from the germline J gene. This chain joins TRBV30 and TRBJ1-1; D is perhaps TRBD1 (6 bases). The CDR3 is made up of 14 amino acids. Germline CDR1 is GTSNPN and CDR2 is SVGIG (reference sequence). The V and J ends lost 2 bases and 0 bases respectively, with 10 bases between them. CDR3 amino acids: CAWSYGGLNTEAFF. The sequenced CDR3 bases are TGTGCCTGGAGTTACGGGGGGCTGAACACTGAA.

With regard to this clone: The CDR3 is cut off 3 residues early in the read; its end comes from the germline J gene. This sequence joins TRBV24-1 and TRBJ2-2; a possible D gene is TRBD1 (6 bases). Deletions cut 5 bases from V and 5 bases from J, with 8 bases between. CDR3 size: 13 residues. Germline lookup yields CDR1 KGHDR and CDR2 SFDVKD. The CDR3 spells CATSGQATGELFF. The CDR3 bases that were read are TGTGCCACCAGTGGACAGGCGACCGGGGAG.

As concerns this clone: The read comes to an end 3 residues before the CDR3 does, leaving the germline J gene to fill in the end. The genes are TRBV18 and TRBJ2-6, with TRBD1 matching 10 bases. This CDR3 is 17 amino acids long. Germline-derived CDR1 and CDR2 are KGHSH and LQKENI. The junction had 5 bases not matched to a gene; V was cut back by 3 bases and J by 3 bases. CDR3 region: CASSPDRGRIGANVLTF. CDR3 DNA, as far as it was read: TGTGCCAGCTCACCCGACAGGGGGCGAATTGGGGCCAACGTC.

As for this clone: Read coverage stops 3 residues before the CDR3 terminus; the germline J gene supplies the remainder. The V call is TRBV7-9, the J call TRBJ1-6; possible D gene TRBD1, 6 bases. CDR1 is SEHNR, CDR2 FQNEAQ, per germline (reference sequence). The CDR3 covers 15 residues. V gave up 4 bases and J gave up 8 bases, with 15 bases separating them. Partial CDR3 DNA: TGTGCCAGCAGCTCAGGGCAGGGGCGGCATTCACCC. It specifies CASSSGQGRHSP. The CDR3 in its entirety is CASSSGQGRHSPLHF.

On this clone itself: The observed sequence ends 3 residues before the CDR3 terminus, with the missing tail filled in from the germline J gene. This chain joins TRBV7-6 and TRBJ2-3; 15 positions agree with TRBD2. The germline V gene has CDR1 SGHVS and CDR2 FNYEAQ. V shed 4 bases and J 6 bases; nucleotides not matched to a gene: 11. This CDR3 spans 18 amino acids. CDR3 bases read: TGTGCCAGCAGCTCCGAGGGACTAGCGGGAGGACGTACCGATACG. Its protein product is CASSSEGLAGGRTDT. The full CDR3 protein is CASSSEGLAGGRTDTQYF.

As for this clone: With the read ending 3 residues before the CDR3 end, the germline J gene is used to fill in that end. V gene TRBV18 combines with J gene TRBJ1-4; 11 bases align to TRBD1. V gave up 6 bases and J gave up 10 bases; unmatched junction bases: 7. The CDR3 loop spans 14 amino acids. Looked up from germline, CDR1 is KGHSH and CDR2 is LQKENI. The CDR3 DNA, read in part, is TGTGCCAGCTCCCCGGGACAGGGGGACGCAAAA. Translation gives CASSPGQGDAK. The full CDR3 is CASSPGQGDAKLFF.

With regard to this clone: The CDR3 end lies 3 residues beyond the end of the read and is filled in from the germline J gene. The chain links TRBV20-1 to TRBJ2-1; 9 bases match TRBD1. Germline V gene sequence: CDR1 DFQATT, CDR2 SNEGSKA (reference sequence). Losses at the gene ends were 6 bases for V and 2 bases for J; bases not matched to a gene: 8. CDR3 size: 15 residues. The CDR3 reads CSAPTGTGTYNEQFF. CDR3 bases read: TGCAGTGCCCCAACCGGGACAGGGACCTACAATGAG.

With regard to this clone: The read halts 3 residues ahead of the CDR3 end, with the missing end drawn from the germline J gene. The chain couples TRBV13 to TRBJ2-2; D gene uncertain. The CDR3 length is 16 residues. V was trimmed by 2 bases and J by 2 bases, leaving 12 bases between them. Germline-derived CDR1 and CDR2 are PRHDT and FYEKMQ (reference sequence). The CDR3 bases that were read are TGTGCCAGCAGCTTACTAGATATCGGAAACACCGGGGAG. Its translation: CASSLLDIGNTGE. The complete CDR3 reads CASSLLDIGNTGELFF.

Regarding this clone: From the germline J gene comes the end of the CDR3, since the read stops 3 residues before it. This chain uses TRBV5-1 with TRBJ2-2; D may be TRBD1 (6 bases). Germline values: CDR1 SGHRS, CDR2 YFSETQ. Trimming left V 0 bases short and J 2 bases short, with 8 bases between. The CDR3 totals 15 residues. The CDR3 reads CASSLVGQNTGELFF. CDR3 DNA (partial): TGCGCCAGCAGCTTGGTGGGACAAAACACCGGGGAG.

This clone is classed as medium-sized by frequency. The CDR3 end is not reached by the read, which stops 3 residues before it; the germline J gene fills it in. The chain carries TRBV30 and TRBJ2-7; 7 bases are a match to TRBD2. Per the germline V gene, CDR1 is GTSNPN and CDR2 is SVGIG (reference sequence). This CDR3 spans 13 amino acids. V gave up 4 bases and J gave up 2 bases; unmatched junction bases: 5. CDR3 bases read: TGTGCCTGGAAGCGGGGTACGGCCTACGAG. Translation gives CAWKRGTAYE. The complete CDR3 sequence is CAWKRGTAYEQYF.

Note on this clone: The read halts 3 residues ahead of the CDR3 end, with the missing end drawn from the germline J gene. The V and J genes are TRBV12-3 or TRBV12-4 and TRBJ1-2; D perhaps matches TRBD1 (5 bases). There are 13 residues in the CDR3. The covered CDR3 bases are TGTGCCAGCAGTTATAGAGACAGAGGGGGC. Protein: CASSYRDRGG. The whole CDR3 region reads CASSYRDRGGYTF.